Shown below are 2 T cell receptor beta chains from a single sample sequenced in a study of blood T cell repertoires in COVID-19. The method was immunoSEQ multiplex PCR; TCRdb's version includes in-frame clones alone and lacks a portion of them. Of hundreds of thousands of clones in the sample, 82% were seen once. Sequencing was carried out using peripheral blood. These receptors originate from a woman between 65 and 79 years old with acute or convalescent COVID-19.

This clone was detected only a few times. The chain couples TRBV7-2 to TRBJ1-6; D uncertain. This CDR3 is built from 14 residues. V lost 1 base, J lost 10 bases, and 11 bases lay in between. CDR1 and CDR2 from the germline V gene are SGHTA and FQGNSA. This CDR3 is CASSLVGRESPLHF. CDR3 bases: TGTGCCAGCAGCTTAGTAGGGAGGGAATCACCCCTCCACTTT.

The V gene is TRBV7-9, the J gene TRBJ1-2, with TRBD1 as a possible D gene (6 bases). This CDR3 has 13 amino acids. Germline V gene sequence: CDR1 SEHNR, CDR2 FQNEAQ (reference sequence). The V gene lost 1 base and the J gene lost 14 bases, with 17 bases spanning the gap. DNA for the CDR3: TGTGCCAGCAGCTTAGACGGTCCTACAGGGTGGACCTTC. Translation: CASSLDGPTGWTF.